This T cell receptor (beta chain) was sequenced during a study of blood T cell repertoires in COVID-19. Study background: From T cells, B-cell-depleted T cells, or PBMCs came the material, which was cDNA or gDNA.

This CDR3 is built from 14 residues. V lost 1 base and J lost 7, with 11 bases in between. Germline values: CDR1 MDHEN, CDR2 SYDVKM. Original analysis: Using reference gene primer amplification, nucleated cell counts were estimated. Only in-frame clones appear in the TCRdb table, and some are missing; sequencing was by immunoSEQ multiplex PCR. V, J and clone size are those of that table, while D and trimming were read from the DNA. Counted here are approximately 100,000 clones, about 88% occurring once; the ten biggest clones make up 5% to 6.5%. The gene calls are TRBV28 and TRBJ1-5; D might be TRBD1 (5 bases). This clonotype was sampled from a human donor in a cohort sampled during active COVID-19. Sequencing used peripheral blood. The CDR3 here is CASSLLGLSQPQHF. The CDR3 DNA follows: TGTGCCAGCAGTTTATTGGGACTCAGCCAGCCCCAGCATTTT.